These 16 T cell receptor beta chains were all obtained from the same sample, sequenced in a study of low-dose radiotherapy and immunotherapy resistance in tumors. Time point noted: after trial treatment. Treatment: LDRT plus nivolumab, ipilimumab, low-dose cyclophosphamide and aspirin (RACIN trial). Primers used for first-strand cDNA, a TRAV- and TRBV-specific set, covered both alpha and beta chains. Over roughly 19 PCR cycles, TCRs were amplified from a constant-region primer and V-primer adapter. MiXCR was run by TCRdb on the reads, yielding one entry per CDR3 protein. Of about 58,000 distinct CDR3 sequences listed, under 30% were seen once; the top ten hold roughly 6.7%. The sample was PBMCs, taken after low-dose radiotherapy plus immunotherapy. Receptors originate from a male donor with prostate cancer.

The sample holds a few counts of this clonotype. This sequence joins TRBV6-2 or TRBV6-3 and TRBJ1-1; D remains ambiguous. Looked up from germline, CDR1 is MNHEY and CDR2 is SVGEGT. This CDR3 spans 12 amino acids. V dropped 4 bases and J dropped 4 bases, with 7 bases sitting between them. CDR3 protein: CASSSGGTEAFF. CDR3 nucleotide sequence: TGTGCCAGCAGTTCAGGAGGCACTGAAGCTTTCTTT.

This clonotype was recorded a few times. A much larger clone sits a single nucleotide away, making a read error possible. The chain links TRBV20-1 to TRBJ2-7; D ambiguous. V lost 5 bases and J 4 bases, leaving 12 bases between the germline ends. Germline V lookup: CDR1 DFQATT, CDR2 SNEGSKA (reference sequence). The CDR3 is 12 residues long. The CDR3 reads CSAGTTAYEQYF. The CDR3 DNA sequence: TGCAGTGCTGGAACGACTGCATACGAGCAGTACTTC.

In this sample, this clonotype turned up many times. The gene calls are TRBV9 and TRBJ2-5; D ambiguous. The CDR3 contains 15 residues. CDR1 is SGDLS, CDR2 YYNGEE, per germline. V gave up 4 bases and J gave up 5 bases, with 18 bases separating them. The CDR3 bases are TGTGCCAGCAGCACCGCCGCCGGGCTCTTGGAGACCCAGTACTTC. As protein: CASSTAAGLLETQYF.

With respect to this clonotype: A far larger clone is off by one base, so a read error is likely. The rearrangement uses TRBV6-5 and TRBJ2-1; D remains ambiguous. Per germline, CDR1 MNHEY and CDR2 SVGAGI. The CDR3 loop spans 11 amino acids. V lost 3 bases and J 12 bases, leaving 9 bases between the germline ends. The chain's CDR3 is CASSYNKVQFF. In DNA, the CDR3 is TGTGCCAGCAGTTATAATAAGGTGCAGTTCTTC.

J is TRBJ2-3 and V is TRBV11-2; unclear D gene. The V gene lost 1 base and the J gene lost 2 bases, with 13 bases spanning the gap. CDR1 is SGHAT, CDR2 FQNNGV, per germline. This CDR3 spans 16 amino acids. Here the CDR3 reads CASSLGSATPTDTQYF. DNA of the CDR3: TGTGCCAGCAGCTTAGGGTCCGCCACCCCCACAGATACGCAGTATTTT.

This chain links TRBV27 with TRBJ2-1; D might be TRBD1 (5 bases). The V end lost 4 bases, the J end lost 5 bases, and 12 bases lay between the germline ends. The CDR3 contains 14 residues. Germline V gene sequence: CDR1 MNHEY, CDR2 SMNVEV (reference sequence). CDR3 in amino acids: CASSSTRAHNEQFF. The CDR3 DNA reads as TGTGCCAGCAGTTCCACCAGGGCGCACAATGAGCAGTTCTTC.

This clonotype was found many times. This rearrangement joins TRBV3-1 to TRBJ1-1; D is unresolved. The length of the CDR3 is 12 residues. Deletions cut 4 bases from V and 2 bases from J, with 5 bases between. Looked up from germline, CDR1 is LGHDT and CDR2 is YNNKEL (reference sequence). The CDR3: CASSPDNTEAFF. The CDR3 DNA reads as TGTGCCAGCAGCCCTGATAACACTGAAGCTTTCTTT.

Regarding this clonotype: This likely stems from a read error, as it lies one base from a far larger clone. The J gene is TRBJ2-1, the V gene TRBV9, with a tentative D call TRBD2 (6 bases). The CDR3 has 15 residues. Germline-derived CDR1 and CDR2 are SGDLS and YYNGEE. V lost 0 bases to trimming and J lost 13 bases, with 20 bases between them. CDR3 coding DNA: TGTGCCAGCAGCGTAGGGTCGGCTAGCCGGGAGACCCAGTTCTTC. Amino acids: CASSVGSASRETQFF.

J is TRBJ2-7 and V is TRBV29-1, with 8 bases fitting TRBD1. Germline lookup yields CDR1 SQVTM and CDR2 ANQGSEA. V dropped 5 bases and J dropped 5; count of bases not matched to a gene: 8. This CDR3 comprises 13 residues. The CDR3 spells CSVWTGLYHEQYF. For the CDR3, the DNA is TGCAGCGTTTGGACAGGGCTGTACCACGAGCAGTACTTC.

There are many counts of this clonotype. J is TRBJ1-5 and V is TRBV18; 7 bases match TRBD1. Germline CDR1 is KGHSH and CDR2 is LQKENI. The CDR3 loop spans 13 amino acids. The junction had 3 bases not matched to a gene; V was cut back by 4 bases and J by 6 bases. The CDR3 DNA sequence: TGTGCCAGCTCACAGGGGGCGGTTCAGCCCCAGCATTTT. Translating gives CASSQGAVQPQHF.

This clonotype was observed many times. This chain uses TRBV11-2 with TRBJ2-3; D is unclear. Germline V CDR1 and CDR2: SGHAT, FQNNGV. This CDR3 has 12 residues. V shed 4 bases and J shed 8 bases, with 10 bases lying between them. The CDR3 is CASSSGIVTQYF. CDR3 nucleotides: TGTGCCAGCAGCTCCGGAATCGTTACGCAGTATTTT.

This clonotype has a single count. The genes are TRBV9 and TRBJ2-7, with 10 bases identical to TRBD1. V lost 0 bases, J lost 4 bases, and 1 base stayed unmatched. This CDR3 has 14 residues. Per the germline V gene, CDR1 is SGDLS and CDR2 is YYNGEE. The CDR3 sequence is CASSVGQGAYEQYF. The CDR3 DNA reads as TGTGCCAGCAGCGTAGGACAGGGGGCTTACGAGCAGTACTTC. Supplemented by reference TRBV9 and TRBJ2-7, the full variable domain reads DSGVTQTPKHLITATGQRVTLRCSPRSGDLSVYWYQQSLDQGLQFLIQYYNGEERAKGNILERFSAQQFPDLHSELNLSSLELGDSALYFCASSVGQGAYEQYFGPGTRLTVT.

As for this clonotype: This likely came from a read error, as a far larger clone is one base away. The chain joins TRBV11-1 to TRBJ2-2; D gene unclear. This CDR3 is built from 13 residues. Trimming removed 5 bases from V and 6 bases from J, with 10 bases in between. Per the germline V gene, CDR1 is SGHAT and CDR2 is FQDESV (reference sequence). The CDR3 bases are TGTGCCAGCAGCCGGACCTTGCCCGGGGAGCTGTTTTTT. The encoded protein is CASSRTLPGELFF.

J is TRBJ2-1 and V is TRBV29-1; D is uncertain. Per the germline V gene, CDR1 is SQVTM and CDR2 is ANQGSEA. Trimming removed 8 bases at V and 2 bases at J, with 10 bases between. CDR3 length equals 12 residues. This CDR3 reads CSHRRAYNEQFF. The CDR3 bases are TGCAGCCACCGTCGGGCCTACAATGAGCAGTTCTTC.

Many counts were recorded for this clonotype. J is TRBJ1-4 and V is TRBV20-1; the D gene is possibly TRBD1 (6 bases). Germline loops: CDR1 DFQATT, CDR2 SNEGSKA (reference sequence). Trimming removed 5 bases from V and 8 bases from J, with 15 bases in between. CDR3 size: 13 residues. The DNA for the CDR3 is TGCAGTGCTCGCACAGGGAGTGGCGAAAAACTGTTTTTT. Its translation is CSARTGSGEKLFF.

The chain combines TRBV7-3 with TRBJ2-5, with D perhaps matching TRBD2 (6 bases). The CDR3 totals 15 residues. With 3 bases removed from V and 4 bases from J, the gap between germline ends came to 15 bases. The germline gives CDR1 SGHTA, CDR2 FQGTGA. CDR3: CASSFTGTLSETQYF. The CDR3 DNA reads TGTGCCAGCAGCTTTACCGGGACTCTATCAGAGACCCAGTACTTC.